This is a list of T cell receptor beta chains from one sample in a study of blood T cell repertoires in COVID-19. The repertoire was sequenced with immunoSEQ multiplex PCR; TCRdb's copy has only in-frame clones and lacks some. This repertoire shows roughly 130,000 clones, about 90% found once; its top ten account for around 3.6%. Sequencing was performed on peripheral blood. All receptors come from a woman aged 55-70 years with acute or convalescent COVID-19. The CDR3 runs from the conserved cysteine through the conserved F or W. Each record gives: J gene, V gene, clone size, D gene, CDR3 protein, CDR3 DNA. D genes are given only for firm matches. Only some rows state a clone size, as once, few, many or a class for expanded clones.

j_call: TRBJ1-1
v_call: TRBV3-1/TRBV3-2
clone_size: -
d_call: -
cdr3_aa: CASSQGTTPEAFF
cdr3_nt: TGTGCCAGCAGCCAAGGGACAACCCCTGAAGCTTTCTTT

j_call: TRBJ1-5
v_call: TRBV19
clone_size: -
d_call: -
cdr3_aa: CASSILQTANQPQHF
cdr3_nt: TGTGCCAGTAGTATTCTCCAGACAGCTAATCAGCCCCAGCATTTT

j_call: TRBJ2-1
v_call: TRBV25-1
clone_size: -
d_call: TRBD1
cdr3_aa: CATRGTVTYNEQFF
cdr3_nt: TGTGCCACCAGGGGGACAGTGACCTACAATGAGCAGTTCTTC

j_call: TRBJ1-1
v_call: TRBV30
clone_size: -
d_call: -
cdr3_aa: CAWSRGVRTEAFF
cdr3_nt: TGTGCCTGGAGTCGGGGAGTGAGGACTGAAGCTTTCTTT

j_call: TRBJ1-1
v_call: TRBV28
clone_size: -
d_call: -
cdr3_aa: CASNLLMGGMNTEAFF
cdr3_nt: TGTGCCAGCAATCTATTGATGGGAGGAATGAACACTGAAGCTTTCTTT

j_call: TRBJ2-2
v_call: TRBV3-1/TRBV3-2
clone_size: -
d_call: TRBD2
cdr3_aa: CASSQLTSGNTGELFF
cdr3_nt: TGTGCCAGCAGCCAACTCACTAGCGGGAACACCGGGGAGCTGTTTTTT

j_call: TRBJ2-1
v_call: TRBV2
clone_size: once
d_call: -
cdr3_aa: CASRSDLLNEQFF
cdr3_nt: TGTGCCAGCAGATCGGACTTGCTTAATGAGCAGTTCTTC

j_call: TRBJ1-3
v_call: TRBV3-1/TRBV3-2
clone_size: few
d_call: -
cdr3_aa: CASSQAPGVSGNTIYF
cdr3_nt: TGTGCCAGCAGCCAAGCCCCAGGGGTTTCTGGAAACACCATATATTTT

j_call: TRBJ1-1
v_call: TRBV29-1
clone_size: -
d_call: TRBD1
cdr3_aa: CSALTGGDTEAFF
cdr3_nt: TGCAGCGCCCTGACAGGGGGCGACACTGAAGCTTTCTTT

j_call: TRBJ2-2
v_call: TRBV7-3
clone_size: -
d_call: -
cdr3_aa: CASSLRQSGELFF
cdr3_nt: TGTGCCAGCAGCTTAAGACAGAGCGGGGAGCTGTTTTTT

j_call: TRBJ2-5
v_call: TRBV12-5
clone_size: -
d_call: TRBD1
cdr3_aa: CASGQTGVGETQYF
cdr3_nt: TGTGCTAGTGGCCAGACAGGGGTTGGAGAGACCCAGTACTTC

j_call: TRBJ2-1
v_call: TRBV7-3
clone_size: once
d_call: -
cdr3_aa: CASSPGLPYNEQFF
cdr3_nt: TGTGCCAGCAGCCCGGGACTCCCCTACAATGAGCAGTTCTTC

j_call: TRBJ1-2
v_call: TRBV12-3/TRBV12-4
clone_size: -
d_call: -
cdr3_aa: CASSLMWGNGYTF
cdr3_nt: TGTGCCAGCAGTTTGATGTGGGGCAATGGCTACACCTTC

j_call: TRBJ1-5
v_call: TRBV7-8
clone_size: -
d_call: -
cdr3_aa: CASSSRLRQADQPQHF
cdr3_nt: TGTGCCAGCAGCTCCCGTCTGAGACAGGCTGATCAGCCCCAGCATTTT

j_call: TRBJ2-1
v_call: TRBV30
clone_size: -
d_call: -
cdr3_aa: CAWSQSASYNEQFF
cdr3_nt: TGTGCCTGGAGTCAGAGCGCCTCCTACAATGAGCAGTTCTTC

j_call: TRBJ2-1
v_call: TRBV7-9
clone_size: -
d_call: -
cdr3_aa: CASSLVTGVADEQFF
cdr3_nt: TGTGCCAGCAGCTTAGTGACCGGAGTTGCGGATGAGCAGTTCTTC

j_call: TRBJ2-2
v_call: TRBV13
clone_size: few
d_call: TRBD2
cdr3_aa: CASSSGTSGSSGELFF
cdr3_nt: TGTGCCAGCAGCTCCGGGACTAGCGGGAGTTCTGGGGAGCTGTTTTTT

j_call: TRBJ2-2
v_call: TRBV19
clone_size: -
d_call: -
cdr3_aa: CASSTQQSSTGELFF
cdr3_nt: TGTGCCAGTAGTACCCAACAGAGTTCCACCGGGGAGCTGTTTTTT

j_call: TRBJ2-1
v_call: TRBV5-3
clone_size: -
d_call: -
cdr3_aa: CARSSYTSKPNEQFF
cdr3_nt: TGTGCCAGAAGCTCTTACACCTCGAAACCCAATGAGCAGTTCTTC

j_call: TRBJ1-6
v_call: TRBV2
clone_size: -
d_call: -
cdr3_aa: CASSDTGSSYNSPLHF
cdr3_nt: TGTGCCAGCAGTGATACAGGCAGCTCCTATAATTCACCCCTCCACTTT

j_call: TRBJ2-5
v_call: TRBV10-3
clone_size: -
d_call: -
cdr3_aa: CAISDDSKSETQYF
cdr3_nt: TGTGCCATCAGTGATGACAGTAAGAGTGAGACCCAGTACTTC

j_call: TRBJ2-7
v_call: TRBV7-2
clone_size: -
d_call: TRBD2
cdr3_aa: CASSGARGGSRYEQYF
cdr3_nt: TGTGCCAGCAGCGGCGCGAGGGGCGGGAGTAGATACGAGCAGTACTTC

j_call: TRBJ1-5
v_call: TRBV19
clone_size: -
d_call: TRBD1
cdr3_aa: CASSIYGTGGTRNQPQHF
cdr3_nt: TGTGCCAGTAGTATATATGGGACAGGGGGCACTAGAAATCAGCCCCAGCATTTT